This paragraph covers one TCR beta chain sequence. J gave up 3 bases and V 5 bases, and 6 bases lay outside the gene matches. CDR3 length: 14 residues. CDR1 and CDR2 from the germline V gene are DFQATT and SNEGSKA (reference sequence). TCRdb itself ran the 5' RACE reads through MiXCR, one entry per CDR3 protein. The sample holds about 520,000 distinct CDR3 sequences, roughly a fifth seen once. This sample was included in a study of identical twins. This same sample was also part of a study on T cells expressing NK-cell markers. That report adds: Top CD8+ clonotypes included the dominant CD3+CD56+NKG2C+ clonotypes in roughly 6 donors.

The chain is built from TRBV20-1 and TRBJ2-1; 8 positions match TRBD2. Material: CD4+ T cells sorted from blood. The TCR was taken from a woman younger than 35 in good health. The CDR3 DNA is TGCAGTGCTCAACTCAGCGGGAGCTACAATGAGCAGTTCTTC. Its translation is CSAQLSGSYNEQFF.